Detailed here is one T cell receptor beta chain. Other DNA sequences in the sample encode the same CDR3. In the authors' methods: The authors estimated nucleated cell counts from reference gene primer amplification. Libraries were prepared by immunoSEQ multiplex PCR; TCRdb keeps only in-frame clonotypes and omits some of them. The DNA gave D and trimming, while V, J and clone size come from that table. The profile shows some 190,000 clones, roughly 80% of them singletons. The sample belongs to a study of blood T cell repertoires in COVID-19. Sequencing input: peripheral blood. The clonotype originates from a man in his sixties with acute or convalescent COVID-19.

The CDR3 sequence is CATSRDRYGYTF. The CDR3 DNA is TGTGCCACCAGCAGAGACAGATATGGCTACACCTTC. The chain combines TRBV15 with TRBJ1-2; no firm D call. Trimming left V 0 bases short and J 5 bases short, with 4 bases between. This CDR3 is built from 12 residues. CDR1 LNHNV and CDR2 YYDKDF come from the germline V gene (reference sequence). The complete variable domain, with remaining parts taken from reference TRBV15 and TRBJ1-2, reads DAMVIQNPRYQVTQFGKPVTLSCSQTLNHNVMYWYQQKSSQAPKLLFHYYDKDFNNEADTPDNFQSRRPNTSFCFLDIRSPGLGDTAMYLCATSRDRYGYTFGSGTRLTVV.